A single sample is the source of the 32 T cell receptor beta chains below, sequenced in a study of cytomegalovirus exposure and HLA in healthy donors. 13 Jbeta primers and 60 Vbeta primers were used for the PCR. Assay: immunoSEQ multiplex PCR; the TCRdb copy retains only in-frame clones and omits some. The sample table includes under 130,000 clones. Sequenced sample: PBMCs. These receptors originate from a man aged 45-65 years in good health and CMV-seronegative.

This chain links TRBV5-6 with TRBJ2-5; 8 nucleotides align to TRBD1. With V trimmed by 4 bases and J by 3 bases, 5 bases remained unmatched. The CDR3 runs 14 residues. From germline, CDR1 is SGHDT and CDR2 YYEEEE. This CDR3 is CASSRRQGKETQYF. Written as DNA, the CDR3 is TGTGCCAGCAGCCGACGACAGGGGAAAGAGACCCAGTACTTC.

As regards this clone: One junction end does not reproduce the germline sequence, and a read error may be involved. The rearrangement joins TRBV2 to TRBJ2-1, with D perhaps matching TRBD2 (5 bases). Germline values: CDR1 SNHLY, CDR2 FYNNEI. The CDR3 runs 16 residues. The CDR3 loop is CASREEEAGFGVEQFF. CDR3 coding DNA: TGTGCCAGCAGGGAAGAGGAGGCGGGTTTTGGGGTTGAGCAGTTCTTC.

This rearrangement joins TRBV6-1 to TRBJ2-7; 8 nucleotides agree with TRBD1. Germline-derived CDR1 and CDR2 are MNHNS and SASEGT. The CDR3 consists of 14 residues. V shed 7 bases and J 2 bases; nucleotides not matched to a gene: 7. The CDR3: CASTDRGRTYEQYF. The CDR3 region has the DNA TGTGCCAGCACAGACAGGGGCCGTACCTACGAGCAGTACTTC.

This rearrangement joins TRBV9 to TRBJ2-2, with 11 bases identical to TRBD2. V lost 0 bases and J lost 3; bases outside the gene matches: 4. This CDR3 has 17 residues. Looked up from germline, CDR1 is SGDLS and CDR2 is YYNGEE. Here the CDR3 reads CASSVAASGGYTGELFF. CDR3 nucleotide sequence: TGTGCCAGCAGCGTAGCGGCTAGCGGGGGGTACACCGGGGAGCTGTTTTTT. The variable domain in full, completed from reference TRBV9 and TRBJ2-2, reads DSGVTQTPKHLITATGQRVTLRCSPRSGDLSVYWYQQSLDQGLQFLIQYYNGEERAKGNILERFSAQQFPDLHSELNLSSLELGDSALYFCASSVAASGGYTGELFFGEGSRLTVL.

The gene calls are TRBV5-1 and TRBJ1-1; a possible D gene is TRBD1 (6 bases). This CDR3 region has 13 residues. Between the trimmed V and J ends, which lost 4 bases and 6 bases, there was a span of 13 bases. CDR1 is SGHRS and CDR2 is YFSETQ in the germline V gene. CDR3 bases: TGCGCCAGCAGCACCACAGGGTTCTCTGAAGCTTTCTTT. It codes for CASSTTGFSEAFF.

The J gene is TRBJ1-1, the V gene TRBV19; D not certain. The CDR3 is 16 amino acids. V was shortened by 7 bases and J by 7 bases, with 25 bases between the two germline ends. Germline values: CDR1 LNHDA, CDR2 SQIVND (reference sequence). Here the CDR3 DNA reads TGTGCCAGTAAAAGTGGGCAGCAACCCTACTCCGGTGAAGCTTTCTTT. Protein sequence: CASKSGQQPYSGEAFF.

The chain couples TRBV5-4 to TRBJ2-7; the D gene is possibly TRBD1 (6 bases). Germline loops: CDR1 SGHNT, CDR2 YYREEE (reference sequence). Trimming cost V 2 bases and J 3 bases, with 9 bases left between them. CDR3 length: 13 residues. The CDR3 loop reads CASSLRTDYEQYF. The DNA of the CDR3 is TGTGCCAGCAGCTTACGGACAGACTACGAGCAGTACTTC. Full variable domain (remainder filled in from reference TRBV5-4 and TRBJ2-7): ETGVTQSPTHLIKTRGQQVTLRCSSQSGHNTVSWYQQALGQGPQFIFQYYREEENGRGNFPPRFSGLQFPNYSSELNVNALELDDSALYLCASSLRTDYEQYFGPGTRLTVT.

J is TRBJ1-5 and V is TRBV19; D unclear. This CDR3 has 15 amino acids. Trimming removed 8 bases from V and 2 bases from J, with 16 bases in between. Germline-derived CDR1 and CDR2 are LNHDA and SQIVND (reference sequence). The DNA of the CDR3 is TGTGCCAGTTCTAGGGAGGGCGCGGGCAATCAGCCCCAGCATTTT. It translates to CASSREGAGNQPQHF.

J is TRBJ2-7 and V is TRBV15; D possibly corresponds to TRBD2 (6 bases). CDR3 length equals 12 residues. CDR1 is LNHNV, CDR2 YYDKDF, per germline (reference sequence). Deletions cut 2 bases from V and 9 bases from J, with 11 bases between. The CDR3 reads CATSRLTGGQYF. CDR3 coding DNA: TGTGCCACCAGCAGACTGACCGGGGGGCAGTACTTC.

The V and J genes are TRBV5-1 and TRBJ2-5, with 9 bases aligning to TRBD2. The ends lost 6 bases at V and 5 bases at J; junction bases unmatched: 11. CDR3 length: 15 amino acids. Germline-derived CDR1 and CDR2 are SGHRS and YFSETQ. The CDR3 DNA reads TGCGCCAGCACCCAAATTAGCGGGGGAGGGGAGACCCAGTACTTC. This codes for CASTQISGGGETQYF.

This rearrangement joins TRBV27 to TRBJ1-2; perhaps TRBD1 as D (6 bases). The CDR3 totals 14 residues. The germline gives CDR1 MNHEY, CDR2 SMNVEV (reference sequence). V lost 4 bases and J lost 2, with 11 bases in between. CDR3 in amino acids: CASSSLDRNYGYTF. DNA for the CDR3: TGTGCCAGCAGTTCCCTAGACAGGAACTATGGCTACACCTTC.

The CDR3 spells CASSQGHLSYEQYF. The CDR3 DNA follows: TGTGCCAGCAGCCAGGGACACCTCTCCTACGAGCAGTACTTC. The J gene is TRBJ2-7, the V gene TRBV11-1, with TRBD1 as a possible D gene (6 bases). The V end was cut by 5 bases, the J end by 0 bases, with 11 bases between. Germline CDR1 SGHAT, CDR2 FQDESV (reference sequence). This CDR3 has 14 residues. Full variable domain (missing parts from reference TRBV11-1 and TRBJ2-7): EAEVAQSPRYKITEKSQAVAFWCDPISGHATLYWYRQILGQGPELLVQFQDESVVDDSQLPKDRFSAERLKGVDSTLKIQPAELGDSAMYLCASSQGHLSYEQYFGPGTRLTVT.

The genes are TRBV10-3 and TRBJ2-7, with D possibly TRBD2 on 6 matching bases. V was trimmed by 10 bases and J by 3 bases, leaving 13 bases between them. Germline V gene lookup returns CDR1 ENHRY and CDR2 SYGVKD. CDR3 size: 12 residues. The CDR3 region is CATREPGYEQYF. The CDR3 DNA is TGTGCCACCCGGGAGCCGGGCTACGAGCAGTACTTC.

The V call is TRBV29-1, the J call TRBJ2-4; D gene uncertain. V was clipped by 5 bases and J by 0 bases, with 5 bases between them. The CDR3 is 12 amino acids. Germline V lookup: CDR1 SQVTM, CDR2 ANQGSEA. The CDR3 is CSVSIAKNIQYF. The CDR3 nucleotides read TGCAGCGTTTCTATAGCCAAAAACATTCAGTACTTC.

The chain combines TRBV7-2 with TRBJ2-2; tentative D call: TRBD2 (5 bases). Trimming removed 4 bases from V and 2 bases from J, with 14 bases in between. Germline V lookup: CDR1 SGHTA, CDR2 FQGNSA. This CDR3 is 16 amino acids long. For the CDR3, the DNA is TGTGCCAGCAGCTCGCTCGGGGTCCGAAACACCGGGGAGCTGTTTTTT. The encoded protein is CASSSLGVRNTGELFF.

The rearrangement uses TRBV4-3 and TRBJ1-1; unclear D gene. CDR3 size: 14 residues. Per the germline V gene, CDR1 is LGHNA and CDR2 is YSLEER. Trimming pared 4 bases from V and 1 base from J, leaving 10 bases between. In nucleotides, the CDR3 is TGCGCCAGCAGCCTCACTTACGCGAACACTGAAGCTTTCTTT. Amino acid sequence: CASSLTYANTEAFF.

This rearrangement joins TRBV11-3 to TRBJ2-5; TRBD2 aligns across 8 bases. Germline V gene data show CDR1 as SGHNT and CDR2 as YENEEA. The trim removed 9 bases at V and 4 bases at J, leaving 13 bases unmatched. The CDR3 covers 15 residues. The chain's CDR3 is CASRGAGGGAETQYF. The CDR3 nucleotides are TGTGCCAGTCGGGGGGCGGGAGGTGGAGCAGAGACCCAGTACTTC.

CDR3 coding DNA: TGTGCCATCAGTGGCAGTGGGGGGCAGCCCCAGCATTTT. Translation gives CAISGSGGQPQHF. J is TRBJ1-5 and V is TRBV10-3; TRBD1 is a possible D gene (5 bases). The V end lost 4 bases, the J end lost 7 bases, and 11 bases lay between the germline ends. Germline assignment: CDR1 ENHRY and CDR2 SYGVKD. CDR3 length equals 13 residues.

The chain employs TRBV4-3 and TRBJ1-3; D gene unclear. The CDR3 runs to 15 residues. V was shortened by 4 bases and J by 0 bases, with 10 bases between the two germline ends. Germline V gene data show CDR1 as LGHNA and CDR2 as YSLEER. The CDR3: CASSLGRYSGNTIYF. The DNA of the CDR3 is TGCGCCAGCAGCCTGGGCAGATACTCTGGAAACACCATATATTTT.

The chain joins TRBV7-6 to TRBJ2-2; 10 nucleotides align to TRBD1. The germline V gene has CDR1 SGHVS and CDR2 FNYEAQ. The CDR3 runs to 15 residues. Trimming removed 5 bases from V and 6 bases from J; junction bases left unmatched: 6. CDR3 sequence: CASSPGTGAAGELFF. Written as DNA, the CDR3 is TGTGCCAGCAGCCCGGGGACAGGGGCGGCCGGGGAGCTGTTTTTT.

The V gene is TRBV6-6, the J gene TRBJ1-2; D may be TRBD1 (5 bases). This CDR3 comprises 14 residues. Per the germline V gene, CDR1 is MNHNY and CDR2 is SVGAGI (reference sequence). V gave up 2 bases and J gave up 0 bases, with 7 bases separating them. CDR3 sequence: CASSYETANYGYTF. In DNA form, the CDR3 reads TGTGCCAGCAGTTACGAGACAGCTAACTATGGCTACACCTTC.

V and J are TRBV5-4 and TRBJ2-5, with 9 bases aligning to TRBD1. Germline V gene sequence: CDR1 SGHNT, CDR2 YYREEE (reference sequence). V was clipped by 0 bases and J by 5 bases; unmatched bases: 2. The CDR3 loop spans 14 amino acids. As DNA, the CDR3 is TGTGCCAGCAGCTTGGGGACAGGGGAGGAGACCCAGTACTTC. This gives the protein CASSLGTGEETQYF.

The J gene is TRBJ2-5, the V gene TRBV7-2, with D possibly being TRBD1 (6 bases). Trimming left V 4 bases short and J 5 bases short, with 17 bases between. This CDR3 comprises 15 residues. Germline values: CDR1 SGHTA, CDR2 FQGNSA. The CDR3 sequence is CASSSYGQNGETQYF. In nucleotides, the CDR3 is TGTGCCAGCAGCTCGTACGGACAGAATGGGGAGACCCAGTACTTC.

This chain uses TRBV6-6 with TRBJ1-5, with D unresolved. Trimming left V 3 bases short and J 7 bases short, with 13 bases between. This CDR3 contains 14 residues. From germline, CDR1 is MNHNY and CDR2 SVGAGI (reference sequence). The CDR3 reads CASSYGFSRQPQHF. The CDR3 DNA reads TGTGCCAGCAGTTATGGGTTTTCTAGGCAGCCCCAGCATTTT.

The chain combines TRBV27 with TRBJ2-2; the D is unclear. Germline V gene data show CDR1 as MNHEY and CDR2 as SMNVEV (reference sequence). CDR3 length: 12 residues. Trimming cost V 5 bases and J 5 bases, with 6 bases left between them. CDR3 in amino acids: CASSKQTGELFF. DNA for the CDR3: TGTGCCAGCAGTAAACAAACCGGGGAGCTGTTTTTT.

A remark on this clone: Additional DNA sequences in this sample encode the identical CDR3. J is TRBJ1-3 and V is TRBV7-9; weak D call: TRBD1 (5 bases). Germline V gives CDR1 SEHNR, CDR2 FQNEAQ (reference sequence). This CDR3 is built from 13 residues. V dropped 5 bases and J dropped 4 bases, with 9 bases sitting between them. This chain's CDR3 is CASSRGEGNTIYF. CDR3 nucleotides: TGTGCCAGCAGCCGGGGGGAAGGAAACACCATATATTTT.

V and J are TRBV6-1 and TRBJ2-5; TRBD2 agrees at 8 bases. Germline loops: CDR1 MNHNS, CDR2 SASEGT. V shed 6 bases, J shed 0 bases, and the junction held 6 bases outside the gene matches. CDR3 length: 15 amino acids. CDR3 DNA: TGTGCCAGCAGCTACGGGGGGGCTAACCAAGAGACCCAGTACTTC. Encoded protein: CASSYGGANQETQYF.

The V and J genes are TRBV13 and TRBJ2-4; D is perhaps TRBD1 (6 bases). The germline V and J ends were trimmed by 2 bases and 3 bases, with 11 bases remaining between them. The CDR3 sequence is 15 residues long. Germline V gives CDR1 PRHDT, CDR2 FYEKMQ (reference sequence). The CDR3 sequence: CASSLWDTNKNIQYF. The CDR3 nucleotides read TGTGCCAGCAGCTTATGGGACACAAACAAAAACATTCAGTACTTC.

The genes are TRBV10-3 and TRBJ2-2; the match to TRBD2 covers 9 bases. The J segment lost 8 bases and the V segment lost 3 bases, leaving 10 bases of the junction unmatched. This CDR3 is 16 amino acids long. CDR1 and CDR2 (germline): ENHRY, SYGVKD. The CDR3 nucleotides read TGTGCCATCAGTGACTTGCGGGGGGGCGGTTCGGGGGAGCTGTTTTTT. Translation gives CAISDLRGGGSGELFF.

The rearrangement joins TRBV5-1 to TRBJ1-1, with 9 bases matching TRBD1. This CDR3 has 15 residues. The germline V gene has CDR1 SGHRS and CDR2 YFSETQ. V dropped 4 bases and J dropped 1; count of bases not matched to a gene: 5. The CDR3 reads CASSPRTGANTEAFF. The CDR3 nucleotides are TGCGCCAGCAGCCCCCGGACAGGGGCGAACACTGAAGCTTTCTTT.

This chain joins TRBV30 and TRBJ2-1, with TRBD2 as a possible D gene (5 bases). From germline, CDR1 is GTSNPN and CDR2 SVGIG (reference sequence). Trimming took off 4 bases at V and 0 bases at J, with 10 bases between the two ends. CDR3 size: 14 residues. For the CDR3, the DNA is TGTGCCTGGAAGCGGTCCAGCTCCTACAATGAGCAGTTCTTC. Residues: CAWKRSSSYNEQFF.

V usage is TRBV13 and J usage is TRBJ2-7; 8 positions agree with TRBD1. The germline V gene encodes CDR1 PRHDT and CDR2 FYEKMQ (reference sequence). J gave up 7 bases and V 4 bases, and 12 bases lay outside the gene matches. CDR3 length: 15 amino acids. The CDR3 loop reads CASSSGQGRVGEQYF. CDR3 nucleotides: TGTGCCAGCAGCTCCGGACAGGGCAGGGTGGGTGAGCAGTACTTC.